This is a list of T cell receptor beta chains from one sample in a study of memory B cells and T cells in multiple sclerosis. Only in-frame clones appear in the TCRdb table, and some are missing; sequencing was by immunoSEQ multiplex PCR. The table records under 50,000 clones, over 75% of them present only once. Their recognized antigens are unknown. The sequenced sample consisted of PBMCs from blood kept in culture. These receptors all stem from a human donor with multiple sclerosis. CDR3s include the opening cysteine and the closing phenylalanine or tryptophan. A D gene is named only where the DNA matches it firmly. Some rows have no size entry. The others give once, few or many, or a class for an expanded clone.

d_gene: TRBD2
abundance: .
j_gene: TRBJ2-1
v_gene: TRBV9
CDR3aa: CASSVSGGEYNEQFF
CDR3nt: TGTGCCAGCAGTGTTAGCGGGGGGGAATACAATGAGCAGTTCTTC

d_gene: .
abundance: .
j_gene: TRBJ2-7
v_gene: TRBV9
CDR3aa: CASSSGASSSYEQYF
CDR3nt: TGTGCCAGCAGCTCTGGGGCATCATCTTCCTACGAGCAGTACTTC

d_gene: .
abundance: .
j_gene: TRBJ1-2
v_gene: TRBV28
CDR3aa: CASSSRGRNYGYTF
CDR3nt: TGTGCCAGCAGTTCCCGTGGGAGAAACTATGGCTACACCTTC

d_gene: .
abundance: .
j_gene: TRBJ1-1
v_gene: TRBV5-1
CDR3aa: CASSSALDTEAFF
CDR3nt: TGCGCCAGCAGCTCCGCGTTGGACACTGAAGCTTTCTTT

d_gene: .
abundance: .
j_gene: TRBJ2-5
v_gene: TRBV5-8
CDR3aa: CASSLGASSQETQYF
CDR3nt: TGTGCCAGCAGCTTGGGGGCTAGCAGCCAAGAGACCCAGTACTTC

d_gene: TRBD1
abundance: .
j_gene: TRBJ1-2
v_gene: TRBV6-5
CDR3aa: CASSYSSGGLNYGYTF
CDR3nt: TGTGCCAGCAGTTACTCATCAGGGGGGCTCAACTATGGCTACACCTTC

d_gene: TRBD2
abundance: .
j_gene: TRBJ2-1
v_gene: TRBV7-3
CDR3aa: CASSLNGGANEQFF
CDR3nt: TGTGCCAGCAGCTTAAACGGGGGGGCGAATGAGCAGTTCTTC

d_gene: .
abundance: .
j_gene: TRBJ1-3
v_gene: TRBV9
CDR3aa: CASSVGPYLSGNTIYF
CDR3nt: TGTGCCAGCAGCGTAGGGCCCTACCTCTCTGGAAACACCATATATTTT

d_gene: .
abundance: .
j_gene: TRBJ1-1
v_gene: TRBV6-1
CDR3aa: CASSDRGQNTEAFF
CDR3nt: TGTGCCAGCAGTGACCGGGGACAGAACACTGAAGCTTTCTTT

d_gene: .
abundance: few
j_gene: TRBJ1-1
v_gene: TRBV5-5
CDR3aa: CASSLAQGRTEAFF
CDR3nt: TGTGCCAGCAGCTTGGCCCAAGGGCGCACTGAAGCTTTCTTT

d_gene: .
abundance: .
j_gene: TRBJ1-2
v_gene: TRBV4-3
CDR3aa: CASSQDRGLYGYTF
CDR3nt: TGCGCCAGCAGCCAAGATCGCGGGCTCTATGGCTACACCTTC

d_gene: TRBD2
abundance: .
j_gene: TRBJ2-5
v_gene: TRBV18
CDR3aa: CASSRLAAETQYF
CDR3nt: TGTGCCAGCTCCCGACTAGCGGCAGAGACCCAGTACTTC

d_gene: .
abundance: .
j_gene: TRBJ2-2
v_gene: TRBV2
CDR3aa: CASCNDAGSGELFF
CDR3nt: TGTGCCAGCTGTAACGACGCAGGGTCCGGGGAGCTGTTTTTT

d_gene: .
abundance: few
j_gene: TRBJ1-2
v_gene: TRBV20-1
CDR3aa: CSGRAPGGYTF
CDR3nt: TGCAGTGGAAGGGCACCGGGGGGCTACACCTTC

d_gene: .
abundance: .
j_gene: TRBJ1-2
v_gene: TRBV9
CDR3aa: CASSVVGRMNYGYTF
CDR3nt: TGTGCCAGCAGCGTAGTCGGACGGATGAACTATGGCTACACCTTC